These 16 T cell receptor beta chains share one sample of origin, sequenced in a study of molecular identifiers for immune sequencing clone quantification. MiXCR, run by TCRdb on the PCR reads, gives a single entry per CDR3 protein. The sample holds nearly 650,000 distinct CDR3 sequences, about 25% seen once. The sample was naive CD8+ T cells from blood, with Jurkat cell RNA spiked in. Subset of the sample: FACS-sorted CD8+CD4-CCR7+CD45RA+ naive T cells. These receptors were obtained from a human donor in good health. Some libraries in this study had Jurkat cell RNA spiked in.

This clonotype has ten or more counts. The chain combines TRBV29-1 with TRBJ2-7; tentatively, D is TRBD1 (7 bases). This CDR3 region has 14 residues. Trimming cost V 0 bases and J 2 bases, with 11 bases left between them. Germline lookup yields CDR1 SQVTM and CDR2 ANQGSEA. The CDR3 coding sequence is TGCAGCGTTGAAGAGGCAGGGGGGACCTACGAGCAGTACTTC. Protein: CSVEEAGGTYEQYF.

The rearrangement links TRBV7-9 to TRBJ2-7; perhaps TRBD2 as D (5 bases). This CDR3 has 13 residues. The V end was cut by 5 bases, the J end by 6 bases, with 14 bases between. The germline V gene has CDR1 SEHNR and CDR2 FQNEAQ (reference sequence). Here the CDR3 reads CASSPVASFEQYF. CDR3 nucleotides: TGTGCCAGCAGCCCAGTGGCTAGCTTCGAGCAGTACTTC.

The chain uses TRBV6-1 and TRBJ2-7; D ambiguous. CDR3 length: 15 amino acids. The germline V and J ends were trimmed by 2 bases and 2 bases, with 13 bases remaining between them. The germline V gene has CDR1 MNHNS and CDR2 SASEGT. The CDR3 sequence: CASSELPGRPYEQYF. CDR3 sequence (DNA): TGTGCCAGCAGTGAACTACCGGGCAGACCCTACGAGCAGTACTTC.

This clonotype was found many times. The chain has TRBV7-6 and TRBJ2-4; D ambiguous. The germline V and J ends were trimmed by 1 base and 8 bases, with 12 bases remaining between them. The V gene's germline CDR1 is SGHVS and CDR2 FNYEAQ. CDR3 length: 14 residues. For the CDR3, the DNA is TGTGCCAGCAGCTTAGTGGGCCCCAAGGACATTCAGTACTTC. Amino acids: CASSLVGPKDIQYF. Combining the CDR3 with reference TRBV7-6 and TRBJ2-4 gives the whole variable domain GAGVSQSPRYKVTKRGQDVALRCDPISGHVSLYWYRQALGQGPEFLTYFNYEAQQDKSGLPNDRFSAERPEGSISTLTIQRTEQRDSAMYRCASSLVGPKDIQYFGAGTRLSVL.

In the case of this clonotype: One junction end does not reproduce the germline sequence, and a read error may be involved. The genes are TRBV29-1 and TRBJ2-1; D unclear. Germline V gene data show CDR1 as SQVTM and CDR2 as ANQGSEA. The CDR3 has 14 residues. The CDR3 sequence: CSVESPMSYNEQLF. CDR3 in DNA: TGCAGCGTTGAAAGTCCTATGTCCTACAATGAGCAGCTCTTC.

The chain carries TRBV28 and TRBJ2-7; 14 positions agree with TRBD2. The CDR3 extends over 16 amino acids. CDR1 MDHEN and CDR2 SYDVKM come from the germline V gene. V was clipped by 2 bases and J by 4 bases; unmatched bases: 4. The CDR3 sequence is CASSLRTSGRLYEQYF. The CDR3 DNA follows: TGTGCCAGCAGTTTAAGGACTAGCGGGAGGTTGTACGAGCAGTACTTC.

This clonotype was seen a handful of times. This CDR3 reads CASSASGVTNTEAFF. DNA of the CDR3: TGTGCCAGCAGCGCTTCCGGGGTGACGAACACTGAAGCTTTCTTT. The chain recombines TRBV11-2 with TRBJ1-1; no clear D. With 5 bases removed from V and 1 base from J, the gap between germline ends came to 14 bases. The CDR3 consists of 15 residues. Germline V gene lookup returns CDR1 SGHAT and CDR2 FQNNGV.

As regards this clonotype: Germline is not matched at one junction end, which may reflect a read error. This chain uses TRBV20-1 with TRBJ2-7, with a weak D call TRBD2 (7 bases). Germline CDR1 DFQATT, CDR2 SNEGSKA (reference sequence). This CDR3 has 20 amino acids. CDR3 nucleotides: TGCAGTGCTAGATCTCTGGGGGGGGGCGCCAGGACTACCTCCTCCTACGCGCAGTACTTC. Protein sequence: CSARSLGGGARTTSSYAQYF.

Regarding this clonotype: It may be a read error: a sequence one base away is much more abundant. The chain joins TRBV3-1 to TRBJ1-2; D uncertain. The germline CDR1 and CDR2 sequences are LGHDT and YNNKEL (reference sequence). The CDR3 loop spans 15 amino acids. Deletions cut 11 bases from V and 3 bases from J, with 22 bases between. The CDR3, as DNA: TGTGCCGGCCGCCCGAACTTCCGGGAAGACTATGGCTACACCTTC. This translates into CAGRPNFREDYGYTF.

This chain's CDR3 is CASSEEEQGSNQPQHF. Written as DNA, the CDR3 is TGTGCCAGCAGTGAAGAGGAACAGGGGAGCAATCAGCCCCAGCATTTT. The V and J genes are TRBV2 and TRBJ1-5; 7 bases fit TRBD1. This CDR3 spans 16 amino acids. V shed 1 base, J shed 1 base, and the junction held 4 bases outside the gene matches. Per germline, CDR1 SNHLY and CDR2 FYNNEI. The full variable domain, rest sourced from reference TRBV2 and TRBJ1-5, is EPEVTQTPSHQVTQMGQEVILRCVPISNHLYFYWYRQILGQKVEFLVSFYNNEISEKSEIFDDQFSVERPDGSNFTLKIRSTKLEDSAMYFCASSEEEQGSNQPQHFGDGTRLSIL.

The chain uses TRBV29-1 and TRBJ1-2; 10 bases line up with TRBD1. The CDR3 covers 16 residues. V was clipped by 0 bases and J by 0 bases; unmatched bases: 4. The germline V gene encodes CDR1 SQVTM and CDR2 ANQGSEA. Written as DNA, the CDR3 is TGCAGCGTTGAAGATTGGGACAGGGGCACTAACTATGGCTACACCTTC. It specifies CSVEDWDRGTNYGYTF.

V usage is TRBV20-1 and J usage is TRBJ1-2; D ambiguous. The CDR3 totals 10 residues. The V end was cut by 5 bases, the J end by 2 bases, with 3 bases between. Germline CDR1 reads DFQATT; CDR2 reads SNEGSKA (reference sequence). In nucleotides, the CDR3 is TGCAGTGCTTCGAACTATGGCTACACCTTC. This encodes CSASNYGYTF.

This clonotype was seen many times. The chain joins TRBV6-5 to TRBJ2-5; 13 nucleotides line up with TRBD2. CDR1 is MNHEY, CDR2 SVGAGI, per germline. The V and J ends lost 7 bases and 7 bases, in that order; junction bases with no gene match: 12. This CDR3 comprises 16 residues. The CDR3 reads CASTDQGLAGQRTQYF. In DNA form, the CDR3 reads TGTGCCAGCACTGATCAGGGACTAGCGGGGCAACGGACCCAGTACTTC.

Written as DNA, the CDR3 is TGTGCCTGGAGTCCCTTTGTTGTCGGTGAGCAGTTCTTC. As protein: CAWSPFVVGEQFF. The V and J genes are TRBV30 and TRBJ2-1; D unresolved. The V end lost 2 bases, the J end lost 9 bases, and 14 bases lay between the germline ends. The CDR3 consists of 13 residues. The germline V gene has CDR1 GTSNPN and CDR2 SVGIG (reference sequence).

Regarding this clonotype: This could be a read error, since a much larger clone is one nucleotide away. The chain uses TRBV5-6 and TRBJ2-5; D possibly corresponds to TRBD1 (5 bases). Germline loops: CDR1 SGHDT, CDR2 YYEEEE. This CDR3 has 13 residues. The CDR3 sequence is CASSPTEQETPYF. The DNA for the CDR3 is TGTGCCAGCAGCCCGACAGAGCAAGAGACCCCGTACTTC.

A remark on this clonotype: This sequence may be a read error, since a much larger clone differs from it by one base. This sequence joins TRBV4-3 and TRBJ1-5; D is uncertain. The CDR3 totals 13 residues. Germline CDR1 LGHNA, CDR2 YSLEER. CDR3 DNA: TGCGCCAGCAGCCAGGAGATGGGTCAGCCCCAGCAATTT. It codes for CASSQEMGQPQQF.